This TCR beta chain emerged from a study of metastatic and nonmetastatic thyroid tumors. On the study more broadly: Patients with malignant and benign thyroid disease provided blood and tumor or nodule tissue, whose repertoires were compared. Findings and limits, study-wide: The study reportedly found significantly higher TCR beta diversity in malignant thyroid tumors than benign nodules, in blood and tumor.

The germline V gene encodes CDR1 SGHRS and CDR2 YFSETQ. V lost 4 bases and J lost 1; bases outside the gene matches: 8. The CDR3 has 16 amino acids. This clone is deemed medium-sized. Its antigen is not identified. Nobody among the patients had been given any treatment before thyroid surgery. TCRdb re-analyzed the PCR reads using MiXCR. This sample has about 5,800 clones, with roughly a fifth found just once. The chain is built from TRBV5-1 and TRBJ1-1; TRBD1 matches 9 bases. Sequencing input: adjacent normal tissue. The sequence was obtained from a female donor with papillary thyroid cancer or a benign thyroid nodule (not recorded which). Some clones in this sample may be carry-over from other donors' samples. The CDR3 protein is CASSTATGGGNTEAFF. DNA for the CDR3: TGCGCCAGCAGCACGGCTACAGGGGGCGGGAACACTGAAGCTTTCTTT.